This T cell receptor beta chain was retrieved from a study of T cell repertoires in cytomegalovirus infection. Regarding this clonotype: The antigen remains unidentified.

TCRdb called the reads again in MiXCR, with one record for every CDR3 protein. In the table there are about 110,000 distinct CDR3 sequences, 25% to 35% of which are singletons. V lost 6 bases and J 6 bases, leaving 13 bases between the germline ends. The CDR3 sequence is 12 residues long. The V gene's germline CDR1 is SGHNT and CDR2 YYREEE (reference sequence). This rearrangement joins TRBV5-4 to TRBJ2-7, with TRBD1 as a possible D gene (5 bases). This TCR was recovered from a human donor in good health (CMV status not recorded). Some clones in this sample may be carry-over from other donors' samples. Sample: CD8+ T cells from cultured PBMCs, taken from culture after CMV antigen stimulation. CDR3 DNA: TGTGCCAGCAAAGGGGAATTCTCCGAGCAGTACTTC. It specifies CASKGEFSEQYF.